A single sample is the source of the 22 T cell receptor beta chains below, sequenced in a study of beta chain features in type 1 diabetes. Expressed TCRB transcripts were sequenced, since all the RNA that had been isolated was reverse transcribed. Profiled with immunoSEQ multiplex PCR; TCRdb holds only in-frame clones, not every one. The table includes about 240,000 clones, 27% detected once. Sequencing was done on a sample of central memory CD4+ T cells from blood. The receptors originated from a man aged 30 to 45 in good health.

The chain is built from TRBV6-1 and TRBJ1-2, with D possibly matching TRBD1 (5 bases). CDR1 and CDR2 from the germline V gene are MNHNS and SASEGT. Trimming took 5 bases from V and 4 from J, leaving 11 bases between them. The CDR3 has 13 residues. Here the CDR3 DNA reads TGTGCCAGCAGTTTGGACACCTTCTATGGCTACACCTTC. This gives the protein CASSLDTFYGYTF.

V gene TRBV19 combines with J gene TRBJ2-3; weak D call: TRBD1 (6 bases). The CDR3 consists of 16 residues. Germline assignment: CDR1 LNHDA and CDR2 SQIVND (reference sequence). The germline V and J ends were trimmed by 3 bases and 1 base, with 14 bases remaining between them. The CDR3 spells CASSIGQGSGTDTQYF. In DNA form, the CDR3 reads TGTGCCAGTAGTATCGGCCAGGGGTCTGGCACAGATACGCAGTATTTT.

The V gene is TRBV29-1, the J gene TRBJ2-1, with D unresolved. The germline V and J ends were trimmed by 4 bases and 7 bases, with 17 bases remaining between them. This CDR3 is built from 14 residues. Per germline, CDR1 SQVTM and CDR2 ANQGSEA. In nucleotides, the CDR3 is TGCAGCGTTGTCTCTGGGTCTTCGGTTAATGAGCAGTTCTTC. Protein: CSVVSGSSVNEQFF.

On this clone: The same CDR3 arises from other DNA sequences in this sample as well. The chain combines TRBV7-2 with TRBJ2-3; the D is unclear. Germline V CDR1 and CDR2: SGHTA, FQGNSA. This CDR3 is built from 13 residues. V shed 4 bases and J shed 4 bases, with 9 bases lying between them. CDR3 in DNA: TGTGCCAGCAGCTCGTCCACAGCAGATACGCAGTATTTT. It specifies CASSSSTADTQYF.

As for this clone: The same CDR3 also results from other DNA sequences found in this sample. The J gene is TRBJ2-2, the V gene TRBV30; D is undetermined. In germline, CDR1 is GTSNPN, CDR2 SVGIG (reference sequence). The germline V and J ends were trimmed by 3 bases and 5 bases, with 7 bases remaining between them. The CDR3 is 12 amino acids. CDR3: CAWREGTGELFF. CDR3 sequence (DNA): TGTGCCTGGAGGGAAGGAACCGGGGAGCTGTTTTTT.

The chain recombines TRBV28 with TRBJ2-7; tentative D call: TRBD1 (6 bases). V lost 4 bases to trimming and J lost 2 bases, with 12 bases between them. The V gene's germline CDR1 is MDHEN and CDR2 SYDVKM. The CDR3 sequence is 14 residues long. CDR3 sequence: CASSSGQNPYEQYF. In DNA, the CDR3 is TGTGCCAGCAGTTCGGGACAAAACCCCTACGAGCAGTACTTC.

The V and J genes are TRBV7-9 and TRBJ2-5; D may match TRBD1 or TRBD2 (5 bases each). The CDR3 contains 15 residues. Germline loops: CDR1 SEHNR, CDR2 FQNEAQ (reference sequence). Trimming removed 0 bases from V and 5 bases from J, with 13 bases in between. The CDR3 spells CASSLARRGTETQYF. DNA for the CDR3: TGTGCCAGCAGCTTAGCCCGCCGGGGCACGGAGACCCAGTACTTC.

The V and J genes are TRBV5-1 and TRBJ2-3; TRBD2 might be the D (7 bases). Trimming took off 3 bases at V and 5 bases at J, with 16 bases between the two ends. The CDR3 sequence is 15 residues long. The germline V gene has CDR1 SGHRS and CDR2 YFSETQ. Here the CDR3 reads CASSSAPGGRDTQYF. DNA of the CDR3: TGCGCCAGCAGCTCCGCGCCGGGGGGCCGAGATACGCAGTATTTT.

This clone has ten or more counts. The chain carries TRBV14 and TRBJ2-5, with 7 bases identical to TRBD1. The CDR3 sequence is 16 residues long. V was clipped by 2 bases and J by 2 bases; unmatched bases: 8. Germline CDR1 is SGHDN and CDR2 is FVKESK. In DNA form, the CDR3 reads TGTGCCAGCAGCCAACTACAGGGGAAGAAGCAAGAGACCCAGTACTTC. Residues: CASSQLQGKKQETQYF.

This clone was counted between two and nine times. The rearrangement joins TRBV10-3 to TRBJ1-1; D gene ambiguous. Germline CDR1 reads ENHRY; CDR2 reads SYGVKD. CDR3 size: 14 residues. V lost 0 bases to trimming and J lost 4 bases, with 9 bases between them. This CDR3 reads CAISESGDGTEAFF. The CDR3 DNA reads as TGTGCCATCAGTGAGTCAGGCGACGGCACTGAAGCTTTCTTT.

The chain carries TRBV5-4 and TRBJ2-4; either TRBD1 or TRBD2 may fit D (5 bases each). Germline CDR1 reads SGHNT; CDR2 reads YYREEE (reference sequence). Trimming removed 4 bases at V and 7 bases at J, with 15 bases between. This CDR3 comprises 14 residues. This chain's CDR3 is CASSHPTEGNIQYF. CDR3 DNA sequence: TGTGCCAGCAGCCACCCGACAGAGGGGAACATTCAGTACTTC. The full variable domain, with the rest looked up from reference TRBV5-4 and TRBJ2-4, is ETGVTQSPTHLIKTRGQQVTLRCSSQSGHNTVSWYQQALGQGPQFIFQYYREEENGRGNFPPRFSGLQFPNYSSELNVNALELDDSALYLCASSHPTEGNIQYFGAGTRLSVL.

This clone occurred a few times. The CDR3 is CSLRGEYEQYF. Here the CDR3 DNA reads TGCAGTCTGAGAGGAGAATACGAGCAGTACTTC. The V gene is TRBV20-1, the J gene TRBJ2-7; D is unresolved. Germline CDR1 and CDR2: DFQATT and SNEGSKA (reference sequence). The CDR3 runs 11 residues. With 8 bases removed from V and 4 bases from J, the gap between germline ends came to 12 bases.

This chain links TRBV7-9 with TRBJ2-1; 9 bases are shared with TRBD2. The trim removed 2 bases at V and 6 bases at J, leaving 8 bases unmatched. CDR3 size: 16 residues. Germline V lookup: CDR1 SEHNR, CDR2 FQNEAQ (reference sequence). This CDR3 reads CASSLRGGRAGNEQFF. The CDR3 DNA is TGTGCCAGCAGCTTAAGGGGCGGGAGGGCCGGCAATGAGCAGTTCTTC.

This chain uses TRBV10-3 with TRBJ1-1; possibly TRBD1 for D (6 bases). Germline-derived CDR1 and CDR2 are ENHRY and SYGVKD. The V end was cut by 3 bases, the J end by 3 bases, with 20 bases between. The CDR3 spans 17 residues. The CDR3 region is CAISDSPFGGQDTEAFF. The CDR3 DNA follows: TGTGCCATCAGTGATAGTCCCTTCGGGGGGCAGGACACTGAAGCTTTCTTT.

V gene TRBV11-2 combines with J gene TRBJ2-3; D gene uncertain. The CDR3 totals 11 residues. CDR1 and CDR2 (germline): SGHAT, FQNNGV. V dropped 2 bases and J dropped 5 bases, with 2 bases sitting between them. CDR3 loop: CASSLLDTQYF. CDR3 nucleotides: TGTGCCAGCAGCTTATTAGATACGCAGTATTTT.

V is TRBV15 and J is TRBJ2-5; perhaps TRBD1 as D (5 bases). The CDR3 totals 12 residues. Per germline, CDR1 LNHNV and CDR2 YYDKDF (reference sequence). V gave up 3 bases and J gave up 4 bases, with 6 bases separating them. The CDR3 bases are TGTGCCACCAGCAGTAGGGGAGAGACCCAGTACTTC. Translated: CATSSRGETQYF.

This clone was picked up a small number of times. The chain carries TRBV5-4 and TRBJ2-3, with TRBD2 matching over 8 bases. Germline CDR1 SGHNT, CDR2 YYREEE (reference sequence). The CDR3 loop spans 15 amino acids. The trim removed 5 bases at V and 1 base at J, leaving 6 bases unmatched. CDR3 coding DNA: TGTGCCAGCAGGCATCCGGGACTAGGCACAGATACGCAGTATTTT. It encodes CASRHPGLGTDTQYF.

A few counts support this clone. The rearrangement joins TRBV30 to TRBJ2-7, with D possibly being TRBD2 (6 bases). V lost 1 base to trimming and J lost 5 bases, with 18 bases between them. In germline, CDR1 is GTSNPN, CDR2 SVGIG (reference sequence). This CDR3 contains 15 residues. Here the CDR3 DNA reads TGTGCCTGGAGTGCACTTGGGCCTACTAGCAACGAGCAGTACTTC. Amino acids: CAWSALGPTSNEQYF.

There are a few counts of this clone. The chain is built from TRBV29-1 and TRBJ2-1; D gene ambiguous. Trimming removed 5 bases from V and 12 bases from J, with 11 bases in between. There are 10 residues in the CDR3. Germline V gene data show CDR1 as SQVTM and CDR2 as ANQGSEA. CDR3 bases: TGCAGCGTTTCAGCAGCTTTGCAGTTCTTC. It is translated as CSVSAALQFF.

This clone has just a few counts. A far larger clone is one base from this, pointing to a likely read error. The J gene is TRBJ2-5, the V gene TRBV29-1; D is unresolved. The length of the CDR3 is 16 residues. CDR1 SQVTM and CDR2 ANQGSEA come from the germline V gene. V was trimmed by 8 bases and J by 0 bases, leaving 22 bases between them. The CDR3: CSYWVGYGKNQETQYF. The DNA for the CDR3 is TGCAGCTATTGGGTGGGATATGGGAAGAACCAAGAGACCCAGTACTTC. Filled out from reference TRBV29-1 and TRBJ2-5, the complete variable domain reads SAVISQKPSRDICQRGTSLTIQCQVDSQVTMMFWYRQQPGQSLTLIATANQGSEATYESGFVIDKFPISRPNLTFSTLTVSNMSPEDSSIYLCSYWVGYGKNQETQYFGPGTRLLVL.

This clone showed up just a few times. The chain links TRBV19 to TRBJ2-3, with TRBD1 as a possible D gene (5 bases). V was pared by 10 bases and J by 5 bases, with 19 bases between. This CDR3 is 14 amino acids long. Germline V CDR1 and CDR2: LNHDA, SQIVND (reference sequence). DNA for the CDR3: TGTGCCACCTCGGGTCAGGGCTTTGAAGATACGCAGTATTTT. This gives the protein CATSGQGFEDTQYF.

There are a few counts of this clone. The chain joins TRBV11-2 to TRBJ2-5; 7 bases are shared with TRBD2. The CDR3 is made up of 15 amino acids. The germline V gene encodes CDR1 SGHAT and CDR2 FQNNGV. The junction had 4 bases not matched to a gene; V was cut back by 2 bases and J by 1 base. The CDR3 nucleotides are TGTGCCAGCAGCTTATCGGGGAGGGTCCAAGAGACCCAGTACTTC. It specifies CASSLSGRVQETQYF.